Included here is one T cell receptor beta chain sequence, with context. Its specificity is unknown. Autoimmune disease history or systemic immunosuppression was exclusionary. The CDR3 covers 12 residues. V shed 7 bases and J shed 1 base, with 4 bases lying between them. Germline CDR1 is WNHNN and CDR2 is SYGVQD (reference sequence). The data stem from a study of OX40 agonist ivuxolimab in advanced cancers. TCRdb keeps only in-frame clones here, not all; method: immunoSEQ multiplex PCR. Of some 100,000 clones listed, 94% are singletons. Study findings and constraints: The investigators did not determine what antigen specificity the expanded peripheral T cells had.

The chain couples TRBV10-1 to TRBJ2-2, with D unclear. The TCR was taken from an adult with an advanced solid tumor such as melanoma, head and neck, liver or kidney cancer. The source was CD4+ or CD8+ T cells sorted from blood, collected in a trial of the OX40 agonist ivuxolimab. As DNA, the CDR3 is TGCGCCAGCAAGGAGAACACCGGGGAGCTGTTTTTT. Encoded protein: CASKENTGELFF.